This entry lists 20 T cell receptor beta chains sequenced from one sample in a study of CD8+ T cells in alopecia areata. Specified treatment: oral pan-JAK inhibitor, 5-10 mg twice daily. Extracted RNA was reverse transcribed, and the resulting cDNA served as sequencing template. Some clones are missing from TCRdb's copy, which holds only in-frame ones; the method was immunoSEQ multiplex PCR. The sample includes about 110,000 clones, 84% seen only once; the top ten take around 25%. Source: CD8+ T cells sorted from blood, taken at week 24, from a patient treated with tofacitinib. The source is a human donor with alopecia areata.

The chain uses TRBV5-1 and TRBJ2-7, with 9 positions matching TRBD1. The CDR3 sequence is 14 residues long. J was trimmed by 6 bases and V by 0 bases; bases with no gene match: 4. CDR1 SGHRS and CDR2 YFSETQ come from the germline V gene. The CDR3 sequence is CASSLGDRVCEQYF. The CDR3 nucleotides are TGCGCCAGCAGCTTGGGGGACAGGGTGTGCGAGCAGTACTTC.

This clone turned up a few times. V is TRBV6-5 and J is TRBJ2-1, with TRBD2 matching over 9 bases. V dropped 5 bases and J dropped 3; count of bases not matched to a gene: 5. Per germline, CDR1 MNHEY and CDR2 SVGAGI. CDR3 size: 15 residues. The CDR3 loop is CASSLSGGLYNEQFF. CDR3 bases: TGTGCCAGCAGTCTCAGCGGGGGGCTCTACAATGAGCAGTTCTTC.

V usage is TRBV28 and J usage is TRBJ2-5; 10 bases are a match to TRBD2. V dropped 7 bases and J dropped 1; count of bases not matched to a gene: 15. The CDR3 extends over 18 amino acids. The germline gives CDR1 MDHEN, CDR2 SYDVKM. The CDR3 spells CASTTLGAGGSSQETQYF. DNA for the CDR3: TGTGCCAGCACTACCTTGGGAGCGGGGGGGAGCTCCCAAGAGACCCAGTACTTC.

The J gene is TRBJ1-2, the V gene TRBV4-1; unclear D gene. Trimming took 0 bases from V and 8 from J, leaving 13 bases between them. In germline, CDR1 is MGHRA, CDR2 YSYEKL. The CDR3 has 14 residues. This CDR3 is CASSQDFLTEGYTF. CDR3 nucleotides: TGCGCCAGCAGCCAAGATTTCCTGACGGAGGGCTACACCTTC.

The rearrangement links TRBV13 to TRBJ2-2, with D possibly called TRBD1 or TRBD2 (5 bases each). The CDR3 covers 16 residues. The V gene's germline CDR1 is PRHDT and CDR2 FYEKMQ (reference sequence). V was pared by 5 bases and J by 2 bases, with 15 bases between. The CDR3 region is CASSPAEGRNTGELFF. CDR3 nucleotides: TGTGCCAGCAGCCCGGCTGAGGGGCGAAACACCGGGGAGCTGTTTTTT.

This chain connects TRBV7-9 to TRBJ2-7; D assignment may be TRBD1 or TRBD2 (5 bases each). CDR1 and CDR2 (germline): SEHNR, FQNEAQ (reference sequence). Trimming took 5 bases from V and 3 from J, leaving 8 bases between them. The CDR3 has 12 residues. The CDR3 spells CASSRDGYEQYF. In nucleotides, the CDR3 is TGTGCCAGCAGCCGGGACGGCTACGAGCAGTACTTC.

The chain recombines TRBV27 with TRBJ2-3, with no clear D. With 2 bases removed from V and 1 base from J, the gap between germline ends came to 7 bases. The CDR3 is 14 residues long. Germline values: CDR1 MNHEY, CDR2 SMNVEV (reference sequence). The DNA of the CDR3 is TGTGCCAGCAGTTTAGAGACGGGCACAGATACGCAGTATTTT. Its protein is CASSLETGTDTQYF.

The chain joins TRBV6-7 to TRBJ1-1; unclear D gene. TRBV6-7 is labeled an ORF, and its function is uncertain. V lost 6 bases and J 11 bases, leaving 13 bases between the germline ends. There are 11 residues in the CDR3. The CDR3 protein is CASSLTRLAFF. The CDR3 nucleotides are TGTGCCAGCAGCCTAACCCGGTTGGCTTTCTTT.

The chain uses TRBV7-9 and TRBJ2-5; TRBD2 matches 7 bases. CDR1 and CDR2 from the germline V gene are SEHNR and FQNEAQ (reference sequence). CDR3 length: 16 residues. Unmatched junction bases numbered 9, after V lost 0 bases and J lost 5 bases. CDR3 sequence: CASSLASGTMGETQYF. As DNA, the CDR3 is TGTGCCAGCAGCTTAGCGAGTGGGACTATGGGCGAGACCCAGTACTTC.

The rearrangement links TRBV27 to TRBJ1-2; 7 nucleotides line up with TRBD1. CDR1 and CDR2 from the germline V gene are MNHEY and SMNVEV (reference sequence). V dropped 3 bases and J dropped 3; count of bases not matched to a gene: 4. The CDR3 totals 14 residues. CDR3 nucleotide sequence: TGTGCCAGCAGTTTCGGAGGGGGCTACTATGGCTACACCTTC. Encoded protein: CASSFGGGYYGYTF.

V and J are TRBV27 and TRBJ2-3; no clear D. This CDR3 is built from 16 residues. Germline-derived CDR1 and CDR2 are MNHEY and SMNVEV (reference sequence). Deletions cut 6 bases from V and 0 bases from J, with 16 bases between. The CDR3 protein is CASSPLGRSSTDTQYF. The DNA of the CDR3 is TGTGCCAGCAGCCCCCTTGGAAGGTCTAGCACAGATACGCAGTATTTT.

This chain links TRBV6-8 with TRBJ2-7, with TRBD2 matching over 8 bases. The CDR3 has 17 amino acids. V was pared by 2 bases and J by 5 bases, with 14 bases of the junction left unmatched. The germline V gene has CDR1 MNHGY and CDR2 SAAAGT. The CDR3 region is CASSYPLQSGGVDEQYF. The CDR3 DNA is TGTGCCAGCAGTTACCCCCTCCAGTCCGGGGGGGTCGACGAGCAGTACTTC.

The chain links TRBV4-1 to TRBJ2-4, with 7 positions matching TRBD1. The CDR3 is made up of 16 amino acids. V lost 3 bases to trimming and J lost 5 bases; unmatched junction nucleotides: 10. Germline CDR1 and CDR2: MGHRA and YSYEKL. The chain's CDR3 is CASSHVGTDGQNIQYF. The CDR3 coding sequence is TGCGCCAGCAGCCATGTTGGGACAGACGGACAAAACATTCAGTACTTC.

CDR3 sequence: CSVVETESSGANVLTF. The CDR3 region has the DNA TGCAGCGTTGTGGAGACAGAGTCCTCTGGGGCCAACGTCCTGACTTTC. V and J are TRBV29-1 and TRBJ2-6; TRBD1 is a possible D gene (5 bases). CDR1 is SQVTM, CDR2 ANQGSEA, per germline. There are 16 residues in the CDR3. V was cut by 4 bases and J by 0 bases, with 13 bases left in between.

The rearrangement uses TRBV2 and TRBJ2-7, with D perhaps TRBD1 (5 bases). The V and J ends lost 7 bases and 5 bases respectively, with 18 bases between them. CDR3 size: 14 residues. The germline gives CDR1 SNHLY, CDR2 FYNNEI. In DNA form, the CDR3 reads TGTGCCAGCACCCTTTGGCAGGGCCAGGACGAGCAGTACTTC. It encodes CASTLWQGQDEQYF.

This CDR3 is CAWSYGQGSSPLHF. The CDR3 DNA follows: TGTGCCTGGAGTTATGGACAGGGAAGTTCACCCCTCCACTTT. The chain combines TRBV30 with TRBJ1-6, with 8 bases that match TRBD1. CDR3 size: 14 residues. Per germline, CDR1 GTSNPN and CDR2 SVGIG (reference sequence). Unmatched junction bases numbered 6, after V lost 2 bases and J lost 9 bases.

With respect to this clone: Other DNA sequences in this sample translate to the same CDR3. This chain joins TRBV7-9 and TRBJ2-5, with D unresolved. Germline CDR1 reads SEHNR; CDR2 reads FQNEAQ (reference sequence). Trimming removed 5 bases from V and 5 bases from J, with 6 bases in between. The CDR3 runs to 11 residues. As DNA, the CDR3 is TGTGCCAGCAGCCCATGGGAGACCCAGTACTTC. Translation gives CASSPWETQYF. Supplemented by reference TRBV7-9 and TRBJ2-5, the full variable domain reads DTGVSQNPRHKITKRGQNVTFRCDPISEHNRLYWYRQTLGQGPEFLTYFQNEAQLEKSRLLSDRFSAERPKGSFSTLEIQRTEQGDSAMYLCASSPWETQYFGPGTRLLVL.

The rearrangement uses TRBV14 and TRBJ2-7, with D possibly TRBD1 on 6 matching bases. The CDR3 loop spans 13 amino acids. Trimming cost V 6 bases and J 7 bases, with 16 bases left between them. Looked up from germline, CDR1 is SGHDN and CDR2 is FVKESK. CDR3 protein: CASREHTGSEQYF. The CDR3 DNA follows: TGTGCCAGCAGAGAGCACACAGGGAGTGAGCAGTACTTC.

The chain links TRBV5-6 to TRBJ2-5, with 10 bases fitting TRBD2. Trimming removed 4 bases from V and 0 bases from J; junction bases left unmatched: 3. There are 15 residues in the CDR3. Per germline, CDR1 SGHDT and CDR2 YYEEEE. CDR3 nucleotides: TGTGCCAGCAGCGCCGGGACTAGCGACCAAGAGACCCAGTACTTC. Translated: CASSAGTSDQETQYF.

The chain couples TRBV5-4 to TRBJ1-1; 12 nucleotides match TRBD1. In germline, CDR1 is SGHNT, CDR2 YYREEE (reference sequence). J was trimmed by 1 base and V by 4 bases; bases with no gene match: 5. The CDR3 contains 16 residues. The chain's CDR3 is CASSVGTGGTNTEAFF. For the CDR3, the DNA is TGTGCCAGCAGCGTCGGGACAGGGGGCACGAACACTGAAGCTTTCTTT.